A selection of T cell receptor beta chains follows, all from one sample in a study of circulating and synovial CD4+ cells in juvenile arthritis. This table comes from immunoSEQ multiplex PCR, and its TCRdb copy is limited to in-frame clones, with some not included. The sample consists of roughly 33,000 clones, over 90% of them appearing once. The sequenced sample was CD4+ T cells from blood. Source of these receptors: a human donor with juvenile idiopathic arthritis. Each CDR3 is given without its conserved first and last residue. Fields, in order: V gene, clone size, J gene, CDR3 protein. Some rows have no size entry. The others give once, few or many, or a class for an expanded clone.

v_gene: TRBV15; abundance: .; j_gene: TRBJ2-5; CDR3aa: ATSRRGVVETQY
v_gene: TRBV28; abundance: .; j_gene: TRBJ1-2; CDR3aa: ASSLRYRGRGYGYT
v_gene: TRBV5-4; abundance: once; j_gene: TRBJ1-4; CDR3aa: ASSLGTVATNEKLF
v_gene: TRBV5-8; abundance: .; j_gene: TRBJ1-3; CDR3aa: ASINGGVRGNTIY
v_gene: TRBV4-2; abundance: .; j_gene: TRBJ1-1; CDR3aa: ASSQRELVNTEAF
v_gene: TRBV19; abundance: .; j_gene: TRBJ1-1; CDR3aa: ASSSGQMNTEAF
v_gene: TRBV28; abundance: .; j_gene: TRBJ2-2; CDR3aa: ASRGGATNTGELF
v_gene: TRBV6-5; abundance: .; j_gene: TRBJ2-1; CDR3aa: ASSYLRGGAYNEQF
v_gene: TRBV27; abundance: .; j_gene: TRBJ2-1; CDR3aa: ASRPSGTDAGRGEQF
v_gene: TRBV10-3; abundance: .; j_gene: TRBJ2-1; CDR3aa: AIKQGNEQF
v_gene: TRBV11-1; abundance: .; j_gene: TRBJ1-1; CDR3aa: ASRPREYTEAF
v_gene: TRBV4-3; abundance: .; j_gene: TRBJ2-1; CDR3aa: ASSLILGLAPDNEQF
v_gene: TRBV19; abundance: .; j_gene: .; CDR3aa: ASRDQGGSYEQY
v_gene: TRBV19; abundance: once; j_gene: TRBJ2-2; CDR3aa: ASSIPTNARGSDTGELF
v_gene: TRBV9; abundance: .; j_gene: TRBJ2-2; CDR3aa: ASSVGGHRGGELF
v_gene: TRBV14; abundance: .; j_gene: TRBJ1-1; CDR3aa: ASSQLSTVNTEAF
v_gene: TRBV7-2; abundance: .; j_gene: .; CDR3aa: ASSLGSRQAYSYEQY
v_gene: TRBV7-3; abundance: .; j_gene: TRBJ2-2; CDR3aa: ASSSQQGPHGELF
v_gene: TRBV27; abundance: .; j_gene: TRBJ2-2; CDR3aa: ASSPLPGTGELF
v_gene: TRBV7-5; abundance: .; j_gene: TRBJ1-1; CDR3aa: VRGLGGGGKGTEAF
v_gene: TRBV19; abundance: .; j_gene: TRBJ1-2; CDR3aa: ASSGDRGRFGYT
v_gene: TRBV5-6; abundance: .; j_gene: TRBJ1-2; CDR3aa: ASSLGDRAAGYT
v_gene: TRBV27; abundance: .; j_gene: TRBJ1-1; CDR3aa: ASSGAF
v_gene: TRBV28; abundance: once; j_gene: TRBJ1-2; CDR3aa: ASGPPTGSYGYT
v_gene: TRBV4-1; abundance: once; j_gene: TRBJ2-1; CDR3aa: ASSHPVSTGYNEQF
v_gene: TRBV28; abundance: once; j_gene: TRBJ1-1; CDR3aa: ASRQVEAF
v_gene: TRBV18; abundance: .; j_gene: TRBJ2-7; CDR3aa: ASSPGAGVGEQY
v_gene: TRBV6-5; abundance: .; j_gene: TRBJ2-3; CDR3aa: ASSGLAGTDTQY
v_gene: TRBV11-2; abundance: .; j_gene: TRBJ2-7; CDR3aa: ASSSNRDRGYEQY
v_gene: TRBV5-1; abundance: .; j_gene: TRBJ1-1; CDR3aa: ASSSIQGRTEAF
v_gene: TRBV4-2; abundance: .; j_gene: TRBJ2-1; CDR3aa: ASSQVEEVGAGRIYNEQF
v_gene: TRBV28; abundance: few; j_gene: TRBJ2-7; CDR3aa: ASSPRQAGPYEQY